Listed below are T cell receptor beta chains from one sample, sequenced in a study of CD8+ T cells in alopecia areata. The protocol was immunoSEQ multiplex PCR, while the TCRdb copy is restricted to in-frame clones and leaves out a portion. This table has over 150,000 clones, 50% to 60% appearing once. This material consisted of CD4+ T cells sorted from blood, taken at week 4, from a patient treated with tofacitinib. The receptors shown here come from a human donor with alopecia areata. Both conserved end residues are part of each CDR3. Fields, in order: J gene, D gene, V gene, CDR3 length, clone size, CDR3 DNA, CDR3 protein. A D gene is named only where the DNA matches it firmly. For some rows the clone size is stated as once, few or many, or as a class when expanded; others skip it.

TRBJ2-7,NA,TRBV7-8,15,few,TGTGCCAGCAGCTTATCGCCCAGCGGCCCCTACGAGCAGTACTTC,CASSLSPSGPYEQYF
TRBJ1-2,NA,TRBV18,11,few,TGTGCCAGCTCACCAGGGGATGGCTACACCTTC,CASSPGDGYTF
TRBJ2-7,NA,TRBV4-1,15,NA,TGCGCCAGCAGCCAAGAGCGGCAGGGTTTGGGCGAGCAGTACTTC,CASSQERQGLGEQYF
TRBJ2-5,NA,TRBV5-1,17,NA,TGCGCCAGCAGCTTGGGCCCCGGGCCAAGGGGGGAAGAGACCCAGTACTTC,CASSLGPGPRGEETQYF
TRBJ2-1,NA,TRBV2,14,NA,TGTGCCAGCGAGGCCGGGACACTATACAATGAGCAGTTCTTC,CASEAGTLYNEQFF
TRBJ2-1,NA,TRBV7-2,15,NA,TGTGCCAGCAGCCGAGTGGCGGGAACTAACAATGAGCAGTTCTTC,CASSRVAGTNNEQFF
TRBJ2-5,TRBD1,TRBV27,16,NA,TGTGCCAGCAGAAGGTCGGCGGGACAGGGTTTCGAGACCCAGTACTTC,CASRRSAGQGFETQYF
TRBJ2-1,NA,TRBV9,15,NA,TGTGCCAGCAGCGTTAGCGAGAGCTCCTACAATGAGCAGTTCTTC,CASSVSESSYNEQFF
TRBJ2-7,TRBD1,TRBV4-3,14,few,TGCGCCAGCAGTCACGGACAGGGAAGCTACGAGCAGTACTTC,CASSHGQGSYEQYF
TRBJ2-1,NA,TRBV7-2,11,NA,TGTGCCAGCAGCCCAGACAATGAGCAGTTCTTC,CASSPDNEQFF
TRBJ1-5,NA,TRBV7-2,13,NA,TGTGCCAGCAGCTTAGGAATCGATCAGCCCCAGCATTTT,CASSLGIDQPQHF
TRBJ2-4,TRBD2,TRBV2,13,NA,TGTGCCAGCAGTGGGACTAGCGGGGACATTCAGTACTTC,CASSGTSGDIQYF
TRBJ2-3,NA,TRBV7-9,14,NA,TGTGCCAGCAGCTTAACAACTAACACAGATACGCAGTATTTT,CASSLTTNTDTQYF
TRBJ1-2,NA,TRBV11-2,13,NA,TGTGCCAGCAGCCCGACTCAGCAGTATGGCTACACCTTC,CASSPTQQYGYTF
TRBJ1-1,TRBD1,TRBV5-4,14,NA,TGTGCCAGCAGCTTGGACAGGGGGGGCACTGAAGCTTTCTTT,CASSLDRGGTEAFF
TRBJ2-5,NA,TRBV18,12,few,TGTGCCAGCTCACCTCGGGGGGAGACCCAGTACTTC,CASSPRGETQYF
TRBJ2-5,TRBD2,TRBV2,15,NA,TGTGCCAGCAGAGCGACTAGCGGGATCGGAGAGACCCAGTACTTC,CASRATSGIGETQYF
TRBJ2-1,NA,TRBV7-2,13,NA,TGTGCCAGCAGCCTCGACAGGGAGGCTGAGCAGTTCTTC,CASSLDREAEQFF
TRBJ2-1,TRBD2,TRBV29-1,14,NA,TGCAGCGGACTATCGACTAGCGGTTACAATGAGCAGTTCTTC,CSGLSTSGYNEQFF
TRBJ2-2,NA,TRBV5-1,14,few,TGCGCCAGCAGCTTTGGTGGCGGCACCGGGGAGCTGTTTTTT,CASSFGGGTGELFF
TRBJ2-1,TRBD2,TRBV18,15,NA,TGTGCCAGCCGACCGGGAGCGGGAGGGCCGAGAGAGCAGTTCTTC,CASRPGAGGPREQFF
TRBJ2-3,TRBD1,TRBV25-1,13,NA,TGTGCCAGCAAGGGACAGATAGTAGATACGCAGTATTTT,CASKGQIVDTQYF
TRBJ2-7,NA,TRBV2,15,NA,TGTGCCAGCAGTGAACAGGGCAGCGCAGCCTACGAGCAGTACTTC,CASSEQGSAAYEQYF
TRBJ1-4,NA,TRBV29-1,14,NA,TGCAGCGTCGAAGACAGGCGCCTTGGGGAAAAACTGTTTTTT,CSVEDRRLGEKLFF